Below, 28 T cell receptor beta chains from the same sample are listed, as sequenced in a study of blood T cell repertoires in COVID-19. Only in-frame clones appear in the TCRdb table, and some are missing; sequencing was by immunoSEQ multiplex PCR. The sample includes 400,000 or so clones, 88% of them seen just once. The source material was PBMCs or T cells enriched from blood (not recorded which). The receptors derive from a middle-aged woman with acute COVID-19.

The rearrangement links TRBV5-1 to TRBJ1-2; 7 bases agree with TRBD1. The CDR3 has 16 amino acids. The ends lost 0 bases at V and 0 bases at J; junction bases unmatched: 5. Germline V lookup: CDR1 SGHRS, CDR2 YFSETQ. The CDR3 DNA follows: TGCGCCAGCAGCTTGGACAGGGGACCTGCTAACTATGGCTACACCTTC. This codes for CASSLDRGPANYGYTF.

This clone has only a few counts. The chain recombines TRBV9 with TRBJ2-5; TRBD1 matches at 10 bases. The CDR3 sequence is 15 residues long. With V trimmed by 1 base and J by 2 bases, 2 bases remained unmatched. From germline, CDR1 is SGDLS and CDR2 YYNGEE. Written as DNA, the CDR3 is TGTGCCAGCAGCGTAATGGGACAGGGGCAAGAGACCCAGTACTTC. The encoded protein is CASSVMGQGQETQYF.

V gene TRBV6-5 combines with J gene TRBJ2-3; D is unclear. V lost 2 bases and J lost 3, with 9 bases in between. The CDR3 has 14 residues. Germline V gene sequence: CDR1 MNHEY, CDR2 SVGAGI. The CDR3 is CASSYGLRTDTQYF. CDR3 nucleotides: TGTGCCAGCAGTTACGGATTGAGGACAGATACGCAGTATTTT.

This chain uses TRBV29-1 with TRBJ1-2; possibly TRBD1 for D (6 bases). Germline CDR1 reads SQVTM; CDR2 reads ANQGSEA. The ends were cut back, 3 bases at V and 8 bases at J, with 13 bases in the middle. This CDR3 spans 12 amino acids. CDR3 region: CSVDRQGTGYTF. CDR3 sequence (DNA): TGCAGCGTTGACCGGCAGGGGACGGGCTACACCTTC.

The CDR3 DNA follows: TGTGCCAGTAGCTCGACAGGGGGAGGCAATCAGCCCCAGCATTTT. Translation gives CASSSTGGGNQPQHF. V and J are TRBV19 and TRBJ1-5; TRBD1 matches 9 bases. Germline-derived CDR1 and CDR2 are LNHDA and SQIVND (reference sequence). V shed 6 bases and J 2 bases; nucleotides not matched to a gene: 5. The CDR3 consists of 15 residues.

This chain uses TRBV24-1 with TRBJ2-1, with TRBD1 as a possible D gene (5 bases). V was pared by 9 bases and J by 5 bases, with 13 bases between. The CDR3 sequence is 13 residues long. CDR1 KGHDR and CDR2 SFDVKD come from the germline V gene. DNA for the CDR3: TGTGCCACCCGTGGGGCCAAAAACAATGAGCAGTTCTTC. Translated, it gives CATRGAKNNEQFF.

The CDR3 is CASRPTGGQGGSAQHF. CDR3 coding DNA: TGTGCCAGTAGGCCCACCGGTGGACAGGGGGGATCAGCCCAGCATTTT. The rearrangement uses TRBV19 and TRBJ1-5, with 10 bases fitting TRBD1. Losses at the gene ends were 6 bases for V and 11 bases for J; bases not matched to a gene: 16. Germline assignment: CDR1 LNHDA and CDR2 SQIVND (reference sequence). The CDR3 runs to 16 residues.

J is TRBJ1-1 and V is TRBV13; 8 bases are shared with TRBD1. V lost 4 bases to trimming and J lost 5 bases; unmatched junction nucleotides: 9. CDR3 length: 15 amino acids. The germline V gene encodes CDR1 PRHDT and CDR2 FYEKMQ (reference sequence). The CDR3, as DNA: TGTGCCAGCAGCTCTCCTGGAACAGGGGGTACTGAAGCTTTCTTT. This sequence encodes CASSSPGTGGTEAFF.

The rearrangement joins TRBV4-1 to TRBJ2-7; 11 bases are a match to TRBD2. The V and J ends lost 8 bases and 4 bases, in that order; junction bases with no gene match: 10. Germline V CDR1 and CDR2: MGHRA, YSYEKL. The CDR3 loop spans 15 amino acids. CDR3 DNA: TGCGCCAGCGGACCAAGACTAGCGGGGTCTTACGAGCAGTACTTC. Translating gives CASGPRLAGSYEQYF.

The chain carries TRBV6-6 and TRBJ1-2; 7 bases match TRBD1. Per the germline V gene, CDR1 is MNHNY and CDR2 is SVGAGI (reference sequence). CDR3 length: 15 amino acids. V lost 7 bases and J lost 5; bases outside the gene matches: 13. The CDR3 nucleotides read TGTGCCAGCACCCCGAGACAGGGAGATCGGTATGGCTACACCTTC. Its translation: CASTPRQGDRYGYTF.

The genes are TRBV3-1 (or the pseudogene TRBV3-2) and TRBJ2-3; 10 bases line up with TRBD2. CDR3 length: 19 residues. Germline CDR1 reads LGHDT; CDR2 reads YNNKEL (reference sequence). Trimming removed 0 bases from V and 0 bases from J; junction bases left unmatched: 9. This CDR3 reads CASSQDGAGGFASTDTQYF. The CDR3 bases are TGTGCCAGCAGCCAAGATGGAGCGGGGGGGTTCGCTAGCACAGATACGCAGTATTTT.

The genes are TRBV29-1 and TRBJ1-6, with TRBD1 as a possible D gene (5 bases). The V gene lost 4 bases and the J gene lost 7 bases, with 11 bases spanning the gap. The CDR3 totals 13 residues. CDR1 is SQVTM, CDR2 ANQGSEA, per germline. The CDR3 spells CSVGAGRNSPLHF. The DNA of the CDR3 is TGCAGCGTTGGGGCAGGGAGGAATTCACCCCTCCACTTT.

The CDR3 DNA reads TGTGCCAGTAGTTTACCCGGGACAGGGAGTTTCTATGGCTACACCTTC. Amino acids: CASSLPGTGSFYGYTF. The V call is TRBV19, the J call TRBJ1-2; TRBD1 matches at 9 bases. The germline V gene encodes CDR1 LNHDA and CDR2 SQIVND (reference sequence). CDR3 length equals 16 residues. After removal of 5 bases from V and 4 bases from J, the junction contained 11 bases not matched to a gene.

This rearrangement joins TRBV3-1 (or the pseudogene TRBV3-2) to TRBJ1-2; weak D call: TRBD1 (6 bases). Trimming took 4 bases from V and 3 from J, leaving 15 bases between them. The CDR3 sequence is 15 residues long. Germline loops: CDR1 LGHDT, CDR2 YNNKEL (reference sequence). This chain's CDR3 is CASSRIQGIDYGYTF. The CDR3 nucleotides read TGTGCCAGCAGCCGTATACAGGGTATCGACTATGGCTACACCTTC.

This chain joins TRBV4-2 and TRBJ2-7, with TRBD1 matching over 8 bases. Germline values: CDR1 LGHNA, CDR2 YNFKEQ. The CDR3 length is 15 residues. The ends lost 1 base at V and 2 bases at J; junction bases unmatched: 4. The CDR3 protein is CASSQVDREAYEQYF. In DNA form, the CDR3 reads TGTGCCAGCAGCCAAGTGGACAGGGAGGCCTACGAGCAGTACTTC.

The V gene is TRBV5-1, the J gene TRBJ1-1; TRBD1 might be the D (6 bases). The germline V and J ends were trimmed by 0 bases and 4 bases, with 13 bases remaining between them. Germline assignment: CDR1 SGHRS and CDR2 YFSETQ. The CDR3 runs to 15 residues. DNA of the CDR3: TGCGCCAGCAGCTTGGAATCAGGGGCCGGCACTGAAGCTTTCTTT. Amino acids: CASSLESGAGTEAFF. The whole variable domain, filled in from reference TRBV5-1 and TRBJ1-1, reads KAGVTQTPRYLIKTRGQQVTLSCSPISGHRSVSWYQQTPGQGLQFLFEYFSETQRNKGNFPGRFSGRQFSNSRSEMNVSTLELGDSALYLCASSLESGAGTEAFFGQGTRLTVV.

The table lists this clone with a count of one. The chain has TRBV29-1 and TRBJ1-1; no firm D call. The CDR3 sequence is 15 residues long. The V end was cut by 1 base, the J end by 1 base, with 13 bases between. Germline assignment: CDR1 SQVTM and CDR2 ANQGSEA. The CDR3 DNA sequence: TGCAGCGTTGAAGCCTTTGGACTGGAGAACACTGAAGCTTTCTTT. This translates into CSVEAFGLENTEAFF.

The chain uses TRBV7-9 and TRBJ1-4; 7 positions agree with TRBD1. The CDR3 spans 14 residues. Germline loops: CDR1 SEHNR, CDR2 FQNEAQ (reference sequence). V lost 11 bases and J lost 7; bases outside the gene matches: 13. The CDR3 coding sequence is TGTGCCCCAAGACGAAGACAGGGATCTGAAAAACTGTTTTTT. It is translated as CAPRRRQGSEKLFF.

This chain links TRBV5-4 with TRBJ2-7; 7 bases fit TRBD1. The V gene end was trimmed by 5 bases and the J gene end by 1 base; junction bases not matched to a gene: 6. The CDR3 runs to 14 residues. Germline V gene sequence: CDR1 SGHNT, CDR2 YYREEE (reference sequence). The chain's CDR3 is CASSRGGSSYEQYF. In DNA form, the CDR3 reads TGTGCCAGCAGTCGAGGGGGCTCATCCTACGAGCAGTACTTC.

This clone was picked up one time. The chain carries TRBV7-6 and TRBJ2-1, with D hard to call. Deletions cut 2 bases from V and 5 bases from J, with 7 bases between. Germline V gene lookup returns CDR1 SGHVS and CDR2 FNYEAQ. This CDR3 spans 13 amino acids. This CDR3 reads CASSLYINNEQFF. CDR3 coding DNA: TGTGCCAGCAGCTTATACATTAACAATGAGCAGTTCTTC.

The count of this clone is one. The V call is TRBV29-1, the J call TRBJ1-1, with 9 bases aligning to TRBD1. The CDR3 has 14 residues. Germline V lookup: CDR1 SQVTM, CDR2 ANQGSEA. V gave up 6 bases and J gave up 3 bases; unmatched junction bases: 8. CDR3 bases: TGCAGCGTGAGGCCGACAGGGGGAGACACTGAAGCTTTCTTT. It is translated as CSVRPTGGDTEAFF.

The rearrangement uses TRBV15 and TRBJ1-3; TRBD1 matches 8 bases. Germline V lookup: CDR1 LNHNV, CDR2 YYDKDF (reference sequence). Trimming cost V 0 bases and J 4 bases; bases outside gene matches: 2. CDR3 length equals 15 residues. The CDR3 DNA sequence: TGTGCCACCAGCAGAGATCCAGGGGGCGGAAACACCATATATTTT. It codes for CATSRDPGGGNTIYF.

The V call is TRBV7-2, the J call TRBJ1-1, with a possible D match to TRBD1 (5 bases). The V gene lost 4 bases and the J gene lost 8 bases, with 14 bases spanning the gap. This CDR3 spans 13 amino acids. The germline V gene has CDR1 SGHTA and CDR2 FQGNSA. CDR3 nucleotides: TGTGCCAGCAGCTCCCCAGGGCCTGTCGAAGCTTTCTTT. It specifies CASSSPGPVEAFF.

The rearrangement uses TRBV6-5 and TRBJ2-7; possibly TRBD2 for D (5 bases). The CDR3 contains 13 residues. Germline CDR1 is MNHEY and CDR2 is SVGAGI. V lost 4 bases, J lost 4 bases, and 11 bases lay in between. The CDR3 region has the DNA TGTGCCAGCAGTTCCAACGGGATTTACGAGCAGTACTTC. It translates to CASSSNGIYEQYF.

This sequence joins TRBV7-9 and TRBJ1-2, with unresolved D. The CDR3 consists of 15 residues. V dropped 1 base and J dropped 4 bases, with 13 bases sitting between them. Per the germline V gene, CDR1 is SEHNR and CDR2 is FQNEAQ (reference sequence). The CDR3 DNA follows: TGTGCCAGCAGCTTAGACTTTCGGGATGCCTATGGCTACACCTTC. It codes for CASSLDFRDAYGYTF.

The rearrangement joins TRBV3-1 (or the pseudogene TRBV3-2) to TRBJ2-2, with 7 bases matching TRBD1. This CDR3 is 15 amino acids long. The trim removed 4 bases at V and 5 bases at J, leaving 7 bases unmatched. Germline CDR1 LGHDT, CDR2 YNNKEL (reference sequence). The CDR3 region has the DNA TGTGCCAGCAGCCTCCACTCACAGGGGACCGGGGAGCTGTTTTTT. Its protein is CASSLHSQGTGELFF.

The chain has TRBV29-1 and TRBJ2-1; 12 bases fit TRBD2. V was pared by 3 bases and J by 3 bases, with 9 bases of the junction left unmatched. Germline-derived CDR1 and CDR2 are SQVTM and ANQGSEA. The CDR3 extends over 17 amino acids. In nucleotides, the CDR3 is TGCAGCGTTGATGTTGCCCGGACTAGCGGGGACTACAATGAGCAGTTCTTC. Translating it yields CSVDVARTSGDYNEQFF.

This clone has only a few counts. This chain connects TRBV5-1 to TRBJ2-1; possible D gene TRBD1, 5 bases. Between the trimmed V and J ends, which lost 1 base and 5 bases, there was a span of 13 bases. This CDR3 comprises 15 residues. Germline loops: CDR1 SGHRS, CDR2 YFSETQ. The CDR3 DNA follows: TGCGCCAGCAGCTTGTCACAGGCCCCTAACAATGAGCAGTTCTTC. It encodes CASSLSQAPNNEQFF. Full variable domain (remainder filled in from reference TRBV5-1 and TRBJ2-1): KAGVTQTPRYLIKTRGQQVTLSCSPISGHRSVSWYQQTPGQGLQFLFEYFSETQRNKGNFPGRFSGRQFSNSRSEMNVSTLELGDSALYLCASSLSQAPNNEQFFGPGTRLTVL.